A selection of T cell receptor beta chains follows, all from one sample in a study of T-cell reconstitution after alpha-beta-depleted transplantation in children. TCRdb called the PCR reads again in MiXCR, with one record for every CDR3 protein. The repertoire consists of 450,000 to 700,000 distinct CDR3 sequences, with roughly 27% occurring once and the leading ten covering about 35%. Source: PBMCs, taken before TCRalphabeta/CD19-depleted stem cell transplant. These receptors were obtained from a boy younger than two with Wiskott-Aldrich syndrome, due to receive a stem cell transplant. Both conserved end residues are part of each CDR3. The D gene is left open where the match is weak. The listing skips clone size in some rows; elsewhere it reads once, few, many or a size class.

D	V	J	size	DNA	CDR3
NA	TRBV7-2	TRBJ2-1	few	TGTGCCAGCAGCTCGGACGGCTACAATGAGCAGTTCTTC	CASSSDGYNEQFF
NA	TRBV7-8	TRBJ2-3	few	TGTGCCAGCAGCTTCGGACAGGGAGGGCGATCAGATACGCAGTATTTT	CASSFGQGGRSDTQYF
TRBD2	TRBV7-2	TRBJ2-7	NA	TGTGCCAGCAGGACTAGCGGGGACTACGAGCAGTACTTC	CASRTSGDYEQYF
TRBD1	TRBV5-1	TRBJ1-4	few	TGCGCCAGCAGCTTGGGTGCAGGGGGTGAAAAACTGTTTTTT	CASSLGAGGEKLFF
NA	TRBV7-6	TRBJ1-4	few	TGTGCCAGCAGCTTGGGGCAAAGAGGAAAACTGTTTTTT	CASSLGQRGKLFF
NA	TRBV7-9	TRBJ1-3	NA	TGTGCCAGCAGCACCCGCGGAGTCTCTGGAAACACCATATATTTT	CASSTRGVSGNTIYF
TRBD2	TRBV20-1	TRBJ2-7	NA	TGCAGTGCTAGTAGGCTAGCGGGGCTCTCCTACGAGCAGTACTTC	CSASRLAGLSYEQYF
NA	TRBV20-1	TRBJ2-2	NA	TGCAGTGCTAGAGATCTCTCTACGGGCGCCGGGGAGCTGTTTTTT	CSARDLSTGAGELFF
TRBD2	TRBV5-1	TRBJ2-1	few	TGCGCCAGCAGCTTTCCCGCGGGAGACCCATACAATGAGCAGTTCTTC	CASSFPAGDPYNEQFF
TRBD2	TRBV4-2	TRBJ2-5	NA	TGTGCCAGCAGCCAAGACCCTAGCGGGTACCAAGAGACCCAGTACTTC	CASSQDPSGYQETQYF
TRBD2	TRBV6-1	TRBJ2-1	NA	TGTGCCAGCAGTGTTGGACTAGTCGGGGGCAATGAGCAGTTCTTC	CASSVGLVGGNEQFF
NA	TRBV5-5	TRBJ2-7	once	TGTGCCAGCAGCTCCCTTAAAGTGGGTACCTACGAGCAGTACTTC	CASSSLKVGTYEQYF
TRBD1	TRBV4-2	TRBJ1-3	few	TGTGCCAGCAGCCAAGCCCCATGGACAGGGAGCGAAAACACCATATATTTT	CASSQAPWTGSENTIYF
TRBD1	TRBV29-1	TRBJ2-3	NA	TGCAGCGTTGACGCCAGGGGGCGTGAAGATACGCAGTATTTT	CSVDARGREDTQYF
TRBD1	TRBV5-6	TRBJ2-1	NA	TGTGCCAGCAGCCCCGACAGGGCGTCGGGGAATGAGCAGTTCTTC	CASSPDRASGNEQFF
TRBD1	TRBV7-6	TRBJ2-2	few	TGTGCCAGCAGCTTCCGGGACAGGGGGCAATCCGGGGAGCTGTTTTTT	CASSFRDRGQSGELFF
TRBD2	TRBV2	TRBJ2-3	few	TGTGCCGGAACTAGCGTTATTAGCACAGATACGCAGTATTTT	CAGTSVISTDTQYF
NA	TRBV20-1	TRBJ2-7	once	TGCAGTGCTATATATGGCTACGAGCAGTACTTC	CSAIYGYEQYF
NA	TRBV18	TRBJ1-4	few	TGTGCCAGCTCACCACTGGGACCCCGAAACGGAAAACTGTTTTTT	CASSPLGPRNGKLFF
TRBD2	TRBV12-3/TRBV12-4	TRBJ2-1	NA	TGTGCCAGCACACAGGGACTAGCGAACAATGAGCAGTTCTTC	CASTQGLANNEQFF
TRBD2	TRBV10-3	TRBJ2-3	few	TGTGCCATCACTCCTAGCGGGAGCACAGATACGCAGTATTTT	CAITPSGSTDTQYF
NA	TRBV20-1	TRBJ2-4	once	TGCAGTGCTAGCTCTAACCTAGCCAAAAACATTCAGTACTTC	CSASSNLAKNIQYF
NA	TRBV12-3/TRBV12-4	TRBJ1-6	few	TGTGCCAGCAGTCCCTCACCGAGCTCCTATAATTCACCCCTCCACTTT	CASSPSPSSYNSPLHF
NA	TRBV5-6	TRBJ2-2	NA	TGTGCCAGCAGCTTTGGTGACAGGCGTACCGGGGAGCTGTTTTTT	CASSFGDRRTGELFF
NA	TRBV4-1	TRBJ2-4	NA	TGCGCCAGCAGCCAAGATCCGCGGAACATTCAGTACTTC	CASSQDPRNIQYF
TRBD2	TRBV28	TRBJ2-1	NA	TGTGCCAGCAGTTTTGCGGGAGGCTACTACAATGAGCAGTTCTTC	CASSFAGGYYNEQFF
NA	TRBV9	TRBJ2-1	few	TGTGCCAGCAGCGGCGGGACGGGGCTCTTTGCTGAGCAGTTCTTC	CASSGGTGLFAEQFF
TRBD2	TRBV9	TRBJ2-1	NA	TGTGCCAGCAGCGTAGGAGCGGGAGGCTTAAGCTCCTACAATGAGCAGTTCTTC	CASSVGAGGLSSYNEQFF
TRBD1	TRBV27	TRBJ1-2	NA	TGTGCCAGCAGTCCATCAATCCGGACAGGTCTAAACTATGGCTACACCTTC	CASSPSIRTGLNYGYTF
NA	TRBV5-1	TRBJ1-2	few	TGCGCCAGCAGCCCTTCGCTGACGGGGGGCTTATCACACGGCTACACCTTC	CASSPSLTGGLSHGYTF
NA	TRBV24-1	TRBJ1-6	NA	TGTGCCACCAGTGATTCCAGGTCTTATAATTCACCCCTCCACTTT	CATSDSRSYNSPLHF
NA	TRBV29-1	TRBJ1-1	NA	TGCAGCGCCGAGACAATTATGAACACTGAAGCTTTCTTT	CSAETIMNTEAFF
NA	TRBV4-1	TRBJ2-3	NA	TGCGCCAGCAGCCAACGGACCTCCCCTGATACGCAGTATTTT	CASSQRTSPDTQYF
NA	TRBV6-5	TRBJ1-2	NA	TGTGCCAGCAGTCCCTCTTGGGGTGGCTACACCTTC	CASSPSWGGYTF
TRBD1	TRBV10-3	TRBJ2-2	NA	TGTGCCATCAGTGCCAGGGGGCGCGGTGACACCGGGGAGCTGTTTTTT	CAISARGRGDTGELFF
NA	TRBV6-5	TRBJ2-1	few	TGTGCCAGCAGTTACCTGACAGCTCCGGGCAATGAGCAGTTCTTC	CASSYLTAPGNEQFF
NA	TRBV15	TRBJ2-1	few	TGTGCCACCAGCAGAGATGCTGAGCAGTTCTTC	CATSRDAEQFF
NA	TRBV7-8	TRBJ1-5	NA	TGTGCCAGCAGCTTAGGCAGGGATAGCAATCAGCCCCAGCATTTT	CASSLGRDSNQPQHF
TRBD1	TRBV29-1	TRBJ2-5	NA	TGCAGCGTAACCGGGACAGTAGAGACCCAGTACTTC	CSVTGTVETQYF
NA	TRBV20-1	TRBJ2-3	NA	TGCAGTGCTAGAGATGGCGCGGGAATGGATACGCAGTATTTT	CSARDGAGMDTQYF
NA	TRBV29-1	TRBJ1-1	few	TGCAGCGTTTCAACAGGGAAGGGCTACACTGAAGCTTTCTTT	CSVSTGKGYTEAFF
TRBD2	TRBV28	TRBJ2-6	NA	TGTGCCAGCACCCGGGGACTACCCAACGTCCTGACTTTC	CASTRGLPNVLTF
TRBD2	TRBV5-1	TRBJ2-1	NA	TGCGCCAGCAGCTTGGAGGCTAGCGGGAGATTATACAATGAGCAGTTCTTC	CASSLEASGRLYNEQFF
TRBD2	TRBV29-1	TRBJ2-3	NA	TGCAGCGTTGATTGGGAGGGAGGAGATACGCAGTATTTT	CSVDWEGGDTQYF
TRBD1	TRBV10-3	TRBJ2-7	few	TGTGCCATCAGTGGGAGGACAGGGGACGAGCAGTACTTC	CAISGRTGDEQYF
NA	TRBV12-3/TRBV12-4	TRBJ1-2	NA	TGTGCCAGCAGCCGGGGTACTGGGGAGTATCAGCGGGGCTACACCTTC	CASSRGTGEYQRGYTF
NA	TRBV15	TRBJ1-1	few	TGTGCCACCAGCAGAGATAGTGGGGTGGTTACTGAAGCTTTCTTT	CATSRDSGVVTEAFF
NA	TRBV28	TRBJ1-2	NA	TGTGCCAGCAGTTTAAGGGGGGTCCCCTATGGCTACACCTTC	CASSLRGVPYGYTF
NA	TRBV15	TRBJ2-1	NA	TGTGCCACCAGCAGAGATGCGGAGCCCTACAATGAGCAGTTCTTC	CATSRDAEPYNEQFF
NA	TRBV11-2	TRBJ2-5	NA	TGTGCCAGCAGCATGGGACCGCCGGAGACCCAGTACTTC	CASSMGPPETQYF
NA	TRBV12-3/TRBV12-4	TRBJ2-2	NA	TGTGCCAGCAGTTTAAAAGTTGGGGAGTCCGGGGAGCTGTTTTTT	CASSLKVGESGELFF
NA	TRBV12-3/TRBV12-4	TRBJ1-1	NA	TGTGCCAGCAGTTTAGTTTTAGGGTCCCCCGAAATGAACACTGAAGCTTTCTTT	CASSLVLGSPEMNTEAFF
TRBD2	TRBV20-1	TRBJ2-2	few	TGCAGTGCTAGACCTAGCGGGAGATGGGGCGGGGAGCTGTTTTTT	CSARPSGRWGGELFF